This TCR beta chain was recovered during a study of blood T cell repertoires in COVID-19. About the study: T cells, B-cell-depleted T cells, or PBMCs supplied cDNA or gDNA.

Germline CDR1 SGHDT, CDR2 YYEEEE. The V gene lost 9 bases and the J gene lost 9 bases, with 16 bases spanning the gap. The CDR3 is 13 residues long. As processed by the authors: The assay estimated nucleated cells by amplifying reference gene primers. The data were produced by immunoSEQ multiplex PCR, yet TCRdb's version contains in-frame clones alone and is incomplete. V and J calls and clone size follow that table, whereas D and trimming were derived from the DNA. The sample has roughly 130,000 clones, about 85% seen once. V and J are TRBV5-6 and TRBJ1-6; possibly TRBD1 for D (6 bases). The source of this sequence is a man between 65 and 79 years old with acute or convalescent COVID-19. The specimen sequenced was peripheral blood. CDR3 sequence reads: CATSGQPASPLHF. The CDR3 DNA reads TGTGCCACATCTGGACAGCCTGCTTCACCCCTCCACTTT.